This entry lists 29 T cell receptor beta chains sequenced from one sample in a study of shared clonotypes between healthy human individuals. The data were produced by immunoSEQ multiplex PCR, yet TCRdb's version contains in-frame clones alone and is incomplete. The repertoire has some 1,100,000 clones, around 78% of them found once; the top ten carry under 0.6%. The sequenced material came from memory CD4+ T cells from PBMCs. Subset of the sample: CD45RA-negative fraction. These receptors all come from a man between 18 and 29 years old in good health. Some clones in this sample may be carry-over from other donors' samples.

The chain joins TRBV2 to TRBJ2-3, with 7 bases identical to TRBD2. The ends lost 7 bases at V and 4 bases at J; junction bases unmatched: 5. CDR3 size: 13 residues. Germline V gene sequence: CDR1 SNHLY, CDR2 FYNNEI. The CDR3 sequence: CASNYGGSDTQYF. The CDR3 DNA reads TGTGCCAGCAATTACGGGGGGTCAGATACGCAGTATTTT. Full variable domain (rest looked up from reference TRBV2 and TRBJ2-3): EPEVTQTPSHQVTQMGQEVILRCVPISNHLYFYWYRQILGQKVEFLVSFYNNEISEKSEIFDDQFSVERPDGSNFTLKIRSTKLEDSAMYFCASNYGGSDTQYFGPGTRLTVL.

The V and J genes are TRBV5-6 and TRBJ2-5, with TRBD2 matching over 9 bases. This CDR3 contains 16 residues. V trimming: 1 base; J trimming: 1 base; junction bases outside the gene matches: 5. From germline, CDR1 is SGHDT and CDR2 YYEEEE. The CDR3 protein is CASSLRLAGSQETQYF. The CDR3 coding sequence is TGTGCCAGCAGCTTGAGGCTAGCGGGATCCCAAGAGACCCAGTACTTC.

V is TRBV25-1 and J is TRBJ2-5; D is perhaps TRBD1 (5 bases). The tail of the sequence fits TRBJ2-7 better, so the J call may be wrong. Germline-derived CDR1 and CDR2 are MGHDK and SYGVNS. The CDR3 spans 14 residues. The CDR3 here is CASSAGSASYEQYF. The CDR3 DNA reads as TGTGCCAGCAGTGCAGGGTCCGCGTCCTACGAGCAGTACTTC.

The CDR3 DNA sequence: TGTGCCAGCAGCTTCCCACCCGCCGGGGGCTACACCTTC. This encodes CASSFPPAGGYTF. The V gene is TRBV7-9, the J gene TRBJ1-2; the D is unclear. The V end lost 3 bases, the J end lost 8 bases, and 13 bases lay between the germline ends. Germline-derived CDR1 and CDR2 are SEHNR and FQNEAQ (reference sequence). This CDR3 contains 13 residues. The variable domain in full, with the rest retrieved from reference TRBV7-9 and TRBJ1-2, is DTGVSQNPRHKITKRGQNVTFRCDPISEHNRLYWYRQTLGQGPEFLTYFQNEAQLEKSRLLSDRFSAERPKGSFSTLEIQRTEQGDSAMYLCASSFPPAGGYTFGSGTRLTVV.

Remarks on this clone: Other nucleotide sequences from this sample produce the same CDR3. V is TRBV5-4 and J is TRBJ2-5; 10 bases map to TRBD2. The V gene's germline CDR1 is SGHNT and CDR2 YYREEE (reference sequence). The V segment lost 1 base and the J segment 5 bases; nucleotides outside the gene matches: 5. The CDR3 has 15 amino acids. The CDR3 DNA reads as TGTGCCAGCAGCTTGAAAGCTAGCGGGAGTGAGACCCAGTACTTC. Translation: CASSLKASGSETQYF.

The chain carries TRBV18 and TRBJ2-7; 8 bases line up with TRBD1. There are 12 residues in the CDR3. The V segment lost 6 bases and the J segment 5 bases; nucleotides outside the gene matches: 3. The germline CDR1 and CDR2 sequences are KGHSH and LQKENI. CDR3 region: CASSAGGHEQYF. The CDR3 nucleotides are TGTGCCAGCTCCGCAGGGGGCCACGAGCAGTACTTC.

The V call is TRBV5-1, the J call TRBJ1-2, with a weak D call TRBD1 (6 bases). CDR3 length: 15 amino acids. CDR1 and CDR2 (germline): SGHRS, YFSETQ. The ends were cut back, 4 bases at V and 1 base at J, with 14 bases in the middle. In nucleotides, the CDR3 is TGCGCCAGCAGCCCTAGGACAGAGAATAACTATGGCTACACCTTC. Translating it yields CASSPRTENNYGYTF.

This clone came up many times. CDR3 region: CASPSPGQPYGYTF. CDR3 DNA sequence: TGTGCCAGCCCATCCCCCGGCCAGCCCTATGGCTACACCTTC. This chain joins TRBV5-4 and TRBJ1-2; D gene unclear. Trimming removed 7 bases at V and 4 bases at J, with 17 bases between. The CDR3 runs to 14 residues. The germline CDR1 and CDR2 sequences are SGHNT and YYREEE (reference sequence).

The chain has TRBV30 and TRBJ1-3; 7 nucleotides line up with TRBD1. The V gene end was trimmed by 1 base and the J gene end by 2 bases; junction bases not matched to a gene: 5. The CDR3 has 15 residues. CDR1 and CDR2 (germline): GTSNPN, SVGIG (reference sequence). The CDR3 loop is CAWSGSGTAGNTIYF. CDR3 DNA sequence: TGTGCCTGGAGTGGATCGGGGACAGCTGGAAACACCATATATTTT.

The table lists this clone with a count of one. CDR3 DNA sequence: TGTGCCAGCAGCTCTCAGGGTTCTTACCAAGAGACCCAGTACTTC. Translation: CASSSQGSYQETQYF. The J gene is TRBJ2-5, the V gene TRBV7-9; D possibly corresponds to TRBD1 (5 bases). V lost 4 bases and J 0 bases, leaving 12 bases between the germline ends. Germline-derived CDR1 and CDR2 are SEHNR and FQNEAQ (reference sequence). The CDR3 is 15 amino acids.

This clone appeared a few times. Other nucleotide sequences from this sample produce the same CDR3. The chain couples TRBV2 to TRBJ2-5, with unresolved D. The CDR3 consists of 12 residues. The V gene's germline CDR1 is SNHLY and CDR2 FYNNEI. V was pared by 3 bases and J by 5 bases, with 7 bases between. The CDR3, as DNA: TGTGCCAGCAGTGACAGCAGGGAGACCCAGTACTTC. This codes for CASSDSRETQYF. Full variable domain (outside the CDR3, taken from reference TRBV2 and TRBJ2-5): EPEVTQTPSHQVTQMGQEVILRCVPISNHLYFYWYRQILGQKVEFLVSFYNNEISEKSEIFDDQFSVERPDGSNFTLKIRSTKLEDSAMYFCASSDSRETQYFGPGTRLLVL.

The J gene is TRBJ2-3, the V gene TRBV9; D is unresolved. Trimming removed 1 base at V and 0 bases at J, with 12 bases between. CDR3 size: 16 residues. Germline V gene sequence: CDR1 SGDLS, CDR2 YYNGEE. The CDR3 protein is CASSVSFAASTDTQYF. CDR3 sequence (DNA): TGTGCCAGCAGCGTATCCTTCGCAGCTAGCACAGATACGCAGTATTTT.

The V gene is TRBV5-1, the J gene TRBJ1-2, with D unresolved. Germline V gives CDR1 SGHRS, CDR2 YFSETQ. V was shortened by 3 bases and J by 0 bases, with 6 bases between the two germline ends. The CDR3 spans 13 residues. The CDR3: CASSYGANYGYTF. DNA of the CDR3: TGCGCCAGCAGCTATGGAGCTAACTATGGCTACACCTTC.

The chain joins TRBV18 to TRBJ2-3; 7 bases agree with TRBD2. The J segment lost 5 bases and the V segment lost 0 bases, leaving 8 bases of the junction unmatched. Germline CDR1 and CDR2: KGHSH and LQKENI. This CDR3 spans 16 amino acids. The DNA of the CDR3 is TGTGCCAGCTCACCACCGAACGGGAGGCAGGGAGATACGCAGTATTTT. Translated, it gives CASSPPNGRQGDTQYF.

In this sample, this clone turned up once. CDR3 loop: CASSNDSGNTIYF. CDR3 DNA: TGTGCCAGCAGCAATGACTCTGGAAACACCATATATTTT. The chain uses TRBV7-2 and TRBJ1-3; unclear D gene. Germline V gene sequence: CDR1 SGHTA, CDR2 FQGNSA. Deletions cut 5 bases from V and 0 bases from J, with 5 bases between. This CDR3 contains 13 residues.

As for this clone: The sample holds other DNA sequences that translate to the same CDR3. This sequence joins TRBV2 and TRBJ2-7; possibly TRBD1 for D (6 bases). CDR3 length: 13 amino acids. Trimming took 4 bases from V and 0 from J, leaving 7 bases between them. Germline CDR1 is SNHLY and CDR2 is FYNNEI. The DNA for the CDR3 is TGTGCCAGCAGTGTGGACAGCTCCTACGAGCAGTACTTC. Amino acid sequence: CASSVDSSYEQYF.

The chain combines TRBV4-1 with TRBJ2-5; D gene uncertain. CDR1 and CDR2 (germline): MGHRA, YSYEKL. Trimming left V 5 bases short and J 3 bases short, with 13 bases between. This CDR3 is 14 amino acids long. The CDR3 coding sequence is TGCGCCAGCAGCTACCGGCTGGTGAAAGAGACCCAGTACTTC. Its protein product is CASSYRLVKETQYF.

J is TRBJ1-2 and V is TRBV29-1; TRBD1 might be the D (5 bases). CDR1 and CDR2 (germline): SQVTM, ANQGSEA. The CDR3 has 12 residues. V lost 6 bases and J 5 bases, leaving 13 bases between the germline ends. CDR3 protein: CSVGERGYGYTF. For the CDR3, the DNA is TGCAGCGTAGGGGAGAGGGGATATGGCTACACCTTC.

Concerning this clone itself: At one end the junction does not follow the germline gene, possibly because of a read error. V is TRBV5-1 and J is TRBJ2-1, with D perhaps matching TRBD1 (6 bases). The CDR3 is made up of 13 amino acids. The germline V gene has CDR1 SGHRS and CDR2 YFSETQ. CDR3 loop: CASSLEAQGPHLF. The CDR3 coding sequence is TGCGCCAGCAGCTTGGAGGCTCAGGGGCCGCACCTCTTC.

The CDR3 loop is CASSPRAGLARGEETQYF. The CDR3 DNA is TGTGCCAGCAGCCCAAGAGCTGGACTAGCGAGAGGAGAAGAGACCCAGTACTTC. The chain joins TRBV9 to TRBJ2-5, with 9 bases that match TRBD2. Per the germline V gene, CDR1 is SGDLS and CDR2 is YYNGEE. CDR3 length: 18 residues. The junction had 16 bases not matched to a gene; V was cut back by 4 bases and J by 3 bases.

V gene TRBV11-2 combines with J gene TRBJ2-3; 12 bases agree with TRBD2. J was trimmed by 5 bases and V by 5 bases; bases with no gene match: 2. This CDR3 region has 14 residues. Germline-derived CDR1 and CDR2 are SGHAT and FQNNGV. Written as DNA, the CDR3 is TGTGCCAGCAGCAAGGGACTAGCGGGAGATACGCAGTATTTT. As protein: CASSKGLAGDTQYF.

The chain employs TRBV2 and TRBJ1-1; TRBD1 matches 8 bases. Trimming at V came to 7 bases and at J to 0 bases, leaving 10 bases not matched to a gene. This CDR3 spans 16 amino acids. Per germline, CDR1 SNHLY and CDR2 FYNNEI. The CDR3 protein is CASINLGQGLNTEAFF. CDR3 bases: TGTGCCAGCATTAACCTAGGACAGGGCTTGAACACTGAAGCTTTCTTT. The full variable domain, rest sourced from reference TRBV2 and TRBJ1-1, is EPEVTQTPSHQVTQMGQEVILRCVPISNHLYFYWYRQILGQKVEFLVSFYNNEISEKSEIFDDQFSVERPDGSNFTLKIRSTKLEDSAMYFCASINLGQGLNTEAFFGQGTRLTVV.

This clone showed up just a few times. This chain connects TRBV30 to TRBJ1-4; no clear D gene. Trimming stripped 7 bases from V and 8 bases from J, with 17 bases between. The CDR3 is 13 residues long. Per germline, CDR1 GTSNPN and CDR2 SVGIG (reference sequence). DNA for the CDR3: TGTGCCTTGTGGACGGCTAAGGGCGAAAAACTGTTTTTT. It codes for CALWTAKGEKLFF.

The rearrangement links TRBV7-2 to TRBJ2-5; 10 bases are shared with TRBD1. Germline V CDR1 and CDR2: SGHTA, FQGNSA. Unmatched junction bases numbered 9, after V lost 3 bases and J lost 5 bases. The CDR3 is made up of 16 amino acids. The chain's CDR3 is CASSFSDRGRGETQYF. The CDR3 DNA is TGTGCCAGCAGCTTTTCCGACAGGGGGCGCGGGGAGACCCAGTACTTC.

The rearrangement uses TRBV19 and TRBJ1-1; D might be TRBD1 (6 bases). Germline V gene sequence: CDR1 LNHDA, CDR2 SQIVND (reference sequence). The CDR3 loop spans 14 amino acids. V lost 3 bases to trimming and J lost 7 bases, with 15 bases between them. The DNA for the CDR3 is TGTGCCAGTAGTATGCTCCGGGACACCCATGAAGCTTTCTTT. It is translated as CASSMLRDTHEAFF.

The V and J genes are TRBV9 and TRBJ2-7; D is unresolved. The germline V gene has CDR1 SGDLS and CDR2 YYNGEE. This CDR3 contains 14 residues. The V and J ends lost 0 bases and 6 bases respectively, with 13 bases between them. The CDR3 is CASSVGLTAAEQYF. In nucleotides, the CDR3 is TGTGCCAGCAGCGTAGGTCTTACAGCCGCCGAGCAGTACTTC.

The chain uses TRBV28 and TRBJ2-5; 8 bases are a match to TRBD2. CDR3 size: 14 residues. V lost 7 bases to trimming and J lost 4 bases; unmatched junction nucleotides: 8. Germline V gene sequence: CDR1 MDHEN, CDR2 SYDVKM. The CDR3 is CASTRGGYGETQYF. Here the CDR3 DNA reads TGTGCCAGCACCCGGGGGGGTTACGGAGAGACCCAGTACTTC.

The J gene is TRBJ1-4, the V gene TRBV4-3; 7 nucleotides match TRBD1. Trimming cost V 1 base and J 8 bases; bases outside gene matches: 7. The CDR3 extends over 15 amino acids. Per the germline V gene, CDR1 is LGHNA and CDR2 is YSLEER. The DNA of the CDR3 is TGCGCCAGCAGCCAAGGGTTAGGGACAGCCGAAAAACTGTTTTTT. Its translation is CASSQGLGTAEKLFF.

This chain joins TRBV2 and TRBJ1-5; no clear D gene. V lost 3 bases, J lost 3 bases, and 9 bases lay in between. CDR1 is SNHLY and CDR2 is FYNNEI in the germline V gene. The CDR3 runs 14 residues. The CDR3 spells CASSEGRFNQPQHF. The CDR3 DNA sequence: TGTGCCAGCAGTGAGGGCAGGTTCAATCAGCCCCAGCATTTT.